The 10 T cell receptor beta chains below come from one sample, sequenced in a study. A single record per CDR3 protein comes from TCRdb applying MiXCR to the 5' RACE reads. The sample consists of about 61,000 distinct CDR3 sequences, nearly 30% of them appearing once. The sequenced material came from tumor-infiltrating naive CD4+ T cells sorted from the breast tumor. Subset meaning: naive CD4+ T cells, CD4+CD45RA+CD25-. These receptors were taken from a female donor with breast cancer.

There are a few counts of this clonotype. This chain joins TRBV5-1 and TRBJ1-1, with D possibly TRBD1 on 6 matching bases. V dropped 5 bases and J dropped 2 bases, with 13 bases sitting between them. The CDR3 loop spans 14 amino acids. Germline CDR1 and CDR2: SGHRS and YFSETQ. CDR3 nucleotide sequence: TGCGCCAGCAGATCCGGACAGATCAACACTGAAGCTTTCTTT. Its translation: CASRSGQINTEAFF.

This clonotype was counted between two and nine times. This chain uses TRBV4-2 with TRBJ2-7; 8 bases agree with TRBD2. Germline V gene lookup returns CDR1 LGHNA and CDR2 YNFKEQ. V trimming: 3 bases; J trimming: 2 bases; junction bases outside the gene matches: 3. The CDR3 length is 14 residues. The CDR3 coding sequence is TGTGCCAGCAGCCAGGCGGGAGGCACCTACGAGCAGTACTTC. The encoded protein is CASSQAGGTYEQYF.

This clonotype was seen many times. The rearrangement links TRBV30 to TRBJ1-6, with D unclear. CDR1 and CDR2 (germline): GTSNPN, SVGIG (reference sequence). The CDR3 contains 11 residues. Deletions cut 2 bases from V and 12 bases from J, with 8 bases between. DNA for the CDR3: TGTGCCTGGAGTAGCCTCTTACCCCTCCACTTT. Translated, it gives CAWSSLLPLHF.

V gene TRBV7-9 combines with J gene TRBJ2-2; no definite D call. V was pared by 5 bases and J by 6 bases, with 13 bases between. Per germline, CDR1 SEHNR and CDR2 FQNEAQ (reference sequence). This CDR3 has 14 residues. The CDR3 is CASSEDRVAGELFF. CDR3 DNA sequence: TGTGCCAGCAGCGAGGACCGCGTAGCCGGGGAGCTGTTTTTT. Full variable domain (rest looked up from reference TRBV7-9 and TRBJ2-2): DTGVSQNPRHKITKRGQNVTFRCDPISEHNRLYWYRQTLGQGPEFLTYFQNEAQLEKSRLLSDRFSAERPKGSFSTLEIQRTEQGDSAMYLCASSEDRVAGELFFGEGSRLTVL.

This clonotype occurred once. This sequence may be a read error, since a much larger clone differs from it by one base. The chain carries TRBV28 and TRBJ1-2, with D unclear. V lost 4 bases and J lost 5, with 8 bases in between. The CDR3 covers 12 residues. Germline lookup yields CDR1 MDHEN and CDR2 SYDVKM. The CDR3 loop is CASSSTWYGYTF. CDR3 in DNA: TGTGCCAGCAGTTCCACATGGTATGGCTACACCTTC.

To note about this clonotype: It may be a read error: a sequence one base away is much more abundant. V is TRBV10-3 and J is TRBJ2-5, with 7 bases aligning to TRBD1. Per germline, CDR1 ENHRY and CDR2 SYGVKD. The CDR3 has 15 amino acids. The CDR3 DNA sequence: TGTGCCATCGGTGAGTCATTGAGACAGGGAGAGACCCAGTACTTC. Translated, it gives CAIGESLRQGETQYF.

This clonotype was picked up a small number of times. The V and J genes are TRBV29-1 and TRBJ1-1; the match to TRBD1 covers 10 bases. V shed 1 base and J 1 base; nucleotides not matched to a gene: 3. CDR1 and CDR2 from the germline V gene are SQVTM and ANQGSEA. The CDR3 is made up of 15 amino acids. The CDR3 reads CSVEVTGGGNTEAFF. In DNA form, the CDR3 reads TGCAGCGTTGAAGTGACAGGGGGCGGGAACACTGAAGCTTTCTTT.

This sequence joins TRBV15 and TRBJ2-7; TRBD1 or TRBD2 may be the D gene (5 bases each). The germline V gene encodes CDR1 LNHNV and CDR2 YYDKDF (reference sequence). Trimming took off 0 bases at V and 0 bases at J, with 9 bases between the two ends. The CDR3 has 15 residues. CDR3 DNA sequence: TGTGCCACCAGCAGAGATGGGACGACCTCCTACGAGCAGTACTTC. Its translation is CATSRDGTTSYEQYF.

The J gene is TRBJ1-5, the V gene TRBV12-3 or TRBV12-4; weak D call: TRBD1 (6 bases). This CDR3 region has 15 residues. With 4 bases removed from V and 0 bases from J, the gap between germline ends came to 10 bases. The CDR3 DNA follows: TGTGCCAGCAGTTCCGGACAGTTTAGCAATCAGCCCCAGCATTTT. Residues: CASSSGQFSNQPQHF.

Comment on this clonotype: In this CDR3 the conserved last residue, phenylalanine or tryptophan, is missing, so a read error is likely. The rearrangement joins TRBV20-1 to TRBJ2-5, with D perhaps TRBD2 (5 bases). The CDR3 extends over 14 amino acids. CDR1 DFQATT and CDR2 SNEGSKA come from the germline V gene (reference sequence). Trimming took 4 bases from V and 4 from J, leaving 16 bases between them. CDR3 residues: CSATGSLSGETQYL. CDR3 bases: TGCAGTGCTACCGGGTCCCTCAGCGGAGAGACCCAGTACTTA.